The clone carrying this T cell receptor (beta chain) has ten or more counts. Each sample yielded at least 6 micrograms of PBMC total RNA. The sample comes from a study of blood T cells in healthy people across ages. A second PCR of roughly 7 to 11 cycles used a sample-barcoded 5' primer and a J-beta primer mix. TCRdb re-called the 5' RACE reads with MiXCR, one entry per CDR3 protein. The table shows under 2 million distinct CDR3 sequences, with 30% to 35% occurring only once. The clonotype originates from a woman in her twenties or thirties in good health. What was sequenced was blood.

The CDR3 is CSAMGAGSSYNEQFF. In DNA, the CDR3 is TGCAGTGCGATGGGGGCAGGGAGCTCCTACAATGAGCAGTTCTTC. The rearrangement joins TRBV20-1 to TRBJ2-1, with D perhaps matching TRBD1 (6 bases). V lost 6 bases to trimming and J lost 0 bases, with 15 bases between them. Germline-derived CDR1 and CDR2 are DFQATT and SNEGSKA (reference sequence). There are 15 residues in the CDR3.